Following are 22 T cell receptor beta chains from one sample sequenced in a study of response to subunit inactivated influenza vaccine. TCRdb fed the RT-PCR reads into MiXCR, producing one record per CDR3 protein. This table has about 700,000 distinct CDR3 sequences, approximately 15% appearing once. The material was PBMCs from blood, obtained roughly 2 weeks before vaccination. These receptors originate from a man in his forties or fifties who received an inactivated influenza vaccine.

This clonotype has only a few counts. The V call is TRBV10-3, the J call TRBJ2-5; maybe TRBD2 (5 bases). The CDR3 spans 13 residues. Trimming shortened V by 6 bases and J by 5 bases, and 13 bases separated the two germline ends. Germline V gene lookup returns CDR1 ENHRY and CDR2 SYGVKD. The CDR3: CAIREDPTETQYF. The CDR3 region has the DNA TGTGCCATCAGGGAGGACCCAACGGAGACCCAGTACTTC.

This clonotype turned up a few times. The chain's CDR3 is CASSLRNGELFF. As DNA, the CDR3 is TGTGCCAGCAGCTTGAGGAACGGGGAGCTGTTTTTT. The rearrangement joins TRBV7-9 to TRBJ2-2; no clear D. CDR1 is SEHNR and CDR2 is FQNEAQ in the germline V gene (reference sequence). The CDR3 is 12 amino acids. Trimming left V 3 bases short and J 7 bases short, with 6 bases between.

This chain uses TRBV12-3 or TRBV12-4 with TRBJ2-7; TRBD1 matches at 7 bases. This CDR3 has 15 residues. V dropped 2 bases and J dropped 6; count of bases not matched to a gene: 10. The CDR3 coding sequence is TGTGCCAGCAGTTTACTCAGGACAGGTCAGTCCGAGCAGTACTTC. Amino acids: CASSLLRTGQSEQYF.

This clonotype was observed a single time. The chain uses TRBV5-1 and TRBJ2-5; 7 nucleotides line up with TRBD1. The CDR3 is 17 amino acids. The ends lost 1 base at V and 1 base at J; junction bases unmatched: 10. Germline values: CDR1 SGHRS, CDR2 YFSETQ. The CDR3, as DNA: TGCGCCAGCAGCTTGTTACAGGGGTCTCCCATCCAAGAGACCCAGTACTTC. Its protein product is CASSLLQGSPIQETQYF. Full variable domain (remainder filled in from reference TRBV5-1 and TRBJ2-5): KAGVTQTPRYLIKTRGQQVTLSCSPISGHRSVSWYQQTPGQGLQFLFEYFSETQRNKGNFPGRFSGRQFSNSRSEMNVSTLELGDSALYLCASSLLQGSPIQETQYFGPGTRLLVL.

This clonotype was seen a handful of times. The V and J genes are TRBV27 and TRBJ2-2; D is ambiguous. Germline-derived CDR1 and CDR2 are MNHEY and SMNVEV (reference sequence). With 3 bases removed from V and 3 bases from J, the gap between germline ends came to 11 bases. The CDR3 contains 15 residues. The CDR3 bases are TGTGCCAGCAGTTTCGGTCAGGATTACACCGGGGAGCTGTTTTTT. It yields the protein CASSFGQDYTGELFF.

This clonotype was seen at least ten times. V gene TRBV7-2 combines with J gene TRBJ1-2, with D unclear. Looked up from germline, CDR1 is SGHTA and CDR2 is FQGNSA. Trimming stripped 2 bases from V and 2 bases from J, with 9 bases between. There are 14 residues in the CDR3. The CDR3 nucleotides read TGTGCCAGCAGCTTATCGGGCAACAACTATGGCTACACCTTC. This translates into CASSLSGNNYGYTF.

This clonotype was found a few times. The CDR3 protein is CASRSRGPTNEQFF. CDR3 nucleotide sequence: TGTGCCAGCAGATCTAGAGGACCAACCAATGAGCAGTTCTTC. The rearrangement links TRBV12-3 or TRBV12-4 to TRBJ2-1; D remains ambiguous. Deletions cut 6 bases from V and 6 bases from J, with 15 bases between. The CDR3 consists of 14 residues.

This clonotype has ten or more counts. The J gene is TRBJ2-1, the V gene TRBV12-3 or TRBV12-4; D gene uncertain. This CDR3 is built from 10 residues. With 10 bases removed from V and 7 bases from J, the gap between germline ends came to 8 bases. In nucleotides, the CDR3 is TGTGCCACCGGTTTTAATGAGCAGTTCTTC. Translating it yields CATGFNEQFF.

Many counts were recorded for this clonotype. DNA for the CDR3: TGTGCCAGCAGTGCCCTTTGGCGTAGCTCCTACAATGAGCAGTTCTTC. It translates to CASSALWRSSYNEQFF. The chain employs TRBV6-1 and TRBJ2-1; D remains ambiguous. Trimming took off 4 bases at V and 0 bases at J, with 13 bases between the two ends. CDR3 length equals 16 residues. The germline V gene has CDR1 MNHNS and CDR2 SASEGT.

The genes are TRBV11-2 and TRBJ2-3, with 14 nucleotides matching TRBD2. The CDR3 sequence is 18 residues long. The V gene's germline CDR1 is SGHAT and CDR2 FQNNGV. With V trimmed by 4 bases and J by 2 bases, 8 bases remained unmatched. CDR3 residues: CASSSGLAGGPHTDTQYF. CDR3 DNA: TGTGCCAGCAGCTCCGGACTAGCGGGGGGACCGCACACAGATACGCAGTATTTT.

In DNA form, the CDR3 reads TGCAGTGTCATGTCGACAGGATTCAATCAGCCCCAGCATTTT. Translation: CSVMSTGFNQPQHF. This sequence joins TRBV20-1 and TRBJ1-5; D might be TRBD1 (6 bases). Trimming cost V 7 bases and J 3 bases, with 16 bases left between them. In germline, CDR1 is DFQATT, CDR2 SNEGSKA (reference sequence). CDR3 length equals 14 residues.

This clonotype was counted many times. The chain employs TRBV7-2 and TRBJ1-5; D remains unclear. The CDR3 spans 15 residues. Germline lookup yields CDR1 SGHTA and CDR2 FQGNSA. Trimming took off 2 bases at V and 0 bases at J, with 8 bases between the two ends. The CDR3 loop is CASSLRGNSNQPQHF. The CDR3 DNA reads TGTGCCAGCAGCTTAAGAGGGAATAGCAATCAGCCCCAGCATTTT. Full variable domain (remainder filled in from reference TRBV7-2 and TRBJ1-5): GAGVSQSPSNKVTEKGKDVELRCDPISGHTALYWYRQSLGQGLEFLIYFQGNSAPDKSGLPSDRFSAERTGGSVSTLTIQRTQQEDSAVYLCASSLRGNSNQPQHFGDGTRLSIL.

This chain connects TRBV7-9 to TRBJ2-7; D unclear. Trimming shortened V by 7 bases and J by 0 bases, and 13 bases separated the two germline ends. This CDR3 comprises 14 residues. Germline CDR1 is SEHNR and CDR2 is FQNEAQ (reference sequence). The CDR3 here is CASTAALDSYEQYF. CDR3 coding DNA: TGTGCCAGCACCGCAGCCCTGGACTCCTACGAGCAGTACTTC.

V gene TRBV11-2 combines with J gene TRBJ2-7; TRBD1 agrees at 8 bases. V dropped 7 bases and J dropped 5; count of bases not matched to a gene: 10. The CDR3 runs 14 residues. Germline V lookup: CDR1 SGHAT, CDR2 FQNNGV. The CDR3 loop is CASTQDLDRDEQYF. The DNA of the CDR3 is TGTGCCAGCACCCAGGACCTGGACAGGGACGAGCAGTACTTC.

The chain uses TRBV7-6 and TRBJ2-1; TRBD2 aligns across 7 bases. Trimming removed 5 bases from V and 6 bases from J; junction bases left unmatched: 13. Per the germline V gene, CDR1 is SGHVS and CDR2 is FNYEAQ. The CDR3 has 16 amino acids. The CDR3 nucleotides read TGTGCCAGCAGCCTTGGACTAGGAGGAGGGCCCAATGAGCAGTTCTTC. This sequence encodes CASSLGLGGGPNEQFF.

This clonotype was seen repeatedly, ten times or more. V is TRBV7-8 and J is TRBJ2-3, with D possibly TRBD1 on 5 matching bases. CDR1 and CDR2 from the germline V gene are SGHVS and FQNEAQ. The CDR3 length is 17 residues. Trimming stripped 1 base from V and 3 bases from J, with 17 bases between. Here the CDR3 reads CASSLVGGREWTDTQYF. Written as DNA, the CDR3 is TGTGCCAGCAGCTTAGTTGGTGGCAGGGAATGGACAGATACGCAGTATTTT.

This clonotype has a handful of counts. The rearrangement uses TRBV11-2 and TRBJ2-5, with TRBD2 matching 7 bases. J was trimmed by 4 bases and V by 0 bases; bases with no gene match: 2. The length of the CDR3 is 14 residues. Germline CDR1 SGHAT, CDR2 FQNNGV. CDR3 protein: CASSLDPSGETQYF. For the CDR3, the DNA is TGTGCCAGCAGCTTAGACCCTAGCGGAGAGACCCAGTACTTC.

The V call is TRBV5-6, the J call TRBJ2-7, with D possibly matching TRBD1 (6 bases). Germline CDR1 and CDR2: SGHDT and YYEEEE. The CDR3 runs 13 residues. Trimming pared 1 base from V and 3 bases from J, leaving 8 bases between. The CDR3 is CASSLLGHYEQYF. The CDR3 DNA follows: TGTGCCAGCAGCTTGCTGGGACACTACGAGCAGTACTTC.

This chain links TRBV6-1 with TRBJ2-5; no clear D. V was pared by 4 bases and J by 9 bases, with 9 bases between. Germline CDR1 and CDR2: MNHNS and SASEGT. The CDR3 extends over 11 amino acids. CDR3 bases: TGTGCCAGCAGTGGTGGGCGGTCCCAGTACTTC. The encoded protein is CASSGGRSQYF.

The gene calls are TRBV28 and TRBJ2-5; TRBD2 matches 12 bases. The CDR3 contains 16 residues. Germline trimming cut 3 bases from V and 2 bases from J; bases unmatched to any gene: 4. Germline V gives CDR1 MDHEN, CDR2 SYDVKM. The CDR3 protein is CASSFVLAGGQETQYF. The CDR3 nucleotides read TGTGCCAGCAGTTTCGTCCTAGCGGGGGGGCAAGAGACCCAGTACTTC.

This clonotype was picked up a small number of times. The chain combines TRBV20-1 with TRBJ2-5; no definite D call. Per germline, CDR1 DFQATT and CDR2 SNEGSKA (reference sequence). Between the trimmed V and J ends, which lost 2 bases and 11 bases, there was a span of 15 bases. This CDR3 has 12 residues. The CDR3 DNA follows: TGCAGTGCTAGACTATTGGGGTACGATCAGTACTTC. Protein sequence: CSARLLGYDQYF.

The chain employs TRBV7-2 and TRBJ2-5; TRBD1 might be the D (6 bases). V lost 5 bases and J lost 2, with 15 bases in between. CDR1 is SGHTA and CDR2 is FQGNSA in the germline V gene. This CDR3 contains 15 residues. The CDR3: CASSRQLGAQETQYF. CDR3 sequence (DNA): TGTGCCAGCAGCAGGCAATTGGGGGCACAAGAGACCCAGTACTTC. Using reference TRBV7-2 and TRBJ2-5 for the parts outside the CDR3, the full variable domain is GAGVSQSPSNKVTEKGKDVELRCDPISGHTALYWYRQSLGQGLEFLIYFQGNSAPDKSGLPSDRFSAERTGGSVSTLTIQRTQQEDSAVYLCASSRQLGAQETQYFGPGTRLLVL.